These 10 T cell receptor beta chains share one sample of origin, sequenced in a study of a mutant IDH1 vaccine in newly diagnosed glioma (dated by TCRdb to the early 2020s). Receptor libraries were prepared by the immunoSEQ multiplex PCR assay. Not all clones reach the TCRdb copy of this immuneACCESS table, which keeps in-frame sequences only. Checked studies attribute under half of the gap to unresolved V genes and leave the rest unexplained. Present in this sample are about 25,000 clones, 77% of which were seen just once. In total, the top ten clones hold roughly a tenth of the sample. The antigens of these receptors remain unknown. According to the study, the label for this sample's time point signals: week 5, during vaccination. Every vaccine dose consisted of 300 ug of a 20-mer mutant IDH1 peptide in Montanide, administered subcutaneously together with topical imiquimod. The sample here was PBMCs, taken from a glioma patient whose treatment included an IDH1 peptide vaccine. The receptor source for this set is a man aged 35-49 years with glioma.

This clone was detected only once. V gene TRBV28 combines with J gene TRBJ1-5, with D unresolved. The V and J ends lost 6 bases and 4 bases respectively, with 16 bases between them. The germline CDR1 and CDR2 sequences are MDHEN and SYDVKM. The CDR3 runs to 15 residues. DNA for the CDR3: TGTGCCAGCAGACCCACAGACATAGCAAATCAGCCCCAGCATTTT. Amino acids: CASRPTDIANQPQHF.

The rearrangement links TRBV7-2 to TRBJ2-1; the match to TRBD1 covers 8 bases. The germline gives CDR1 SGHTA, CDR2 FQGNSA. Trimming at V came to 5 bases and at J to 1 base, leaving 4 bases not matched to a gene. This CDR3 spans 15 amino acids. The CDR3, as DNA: TGTGCCAGCAGCGTAGACAGGGGATCCTACAATGAGCAGTTCTTC. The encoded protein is CASSVDRGSYNEQFF.

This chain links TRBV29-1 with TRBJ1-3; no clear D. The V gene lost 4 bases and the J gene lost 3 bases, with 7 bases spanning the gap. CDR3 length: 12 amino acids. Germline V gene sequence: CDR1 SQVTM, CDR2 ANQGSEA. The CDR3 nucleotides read TGCAGCGTTGTCATTAGTGGAAACACCATATATTTT. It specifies CSVVISGNTIYF.

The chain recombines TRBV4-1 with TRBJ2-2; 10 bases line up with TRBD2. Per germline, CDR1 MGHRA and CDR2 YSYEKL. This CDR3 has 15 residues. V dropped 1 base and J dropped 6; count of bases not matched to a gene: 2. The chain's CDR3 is CASSQGLAGAGELFF. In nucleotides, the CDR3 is TGCGCCAGCAGCCAAGGACTAGCGGGCGCCGGGGAGCTGTTTTTT.

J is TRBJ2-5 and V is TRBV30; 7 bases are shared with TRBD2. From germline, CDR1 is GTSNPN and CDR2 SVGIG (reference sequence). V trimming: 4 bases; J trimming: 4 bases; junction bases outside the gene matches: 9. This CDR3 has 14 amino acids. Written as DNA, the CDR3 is TGTGCCTGGAACATCGGGGGGTGGGGAGAGACCCAGTACTTC. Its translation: CAWNIGGWGETQYF.

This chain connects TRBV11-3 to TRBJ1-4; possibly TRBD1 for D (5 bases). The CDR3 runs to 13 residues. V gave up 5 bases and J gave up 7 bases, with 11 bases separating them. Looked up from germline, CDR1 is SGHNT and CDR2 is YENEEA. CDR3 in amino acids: CASSPGGGEKLFF. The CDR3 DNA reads TGTGCCAGCAGCCCCGGGGGTGGTGAAAAACTGTTTTTT.

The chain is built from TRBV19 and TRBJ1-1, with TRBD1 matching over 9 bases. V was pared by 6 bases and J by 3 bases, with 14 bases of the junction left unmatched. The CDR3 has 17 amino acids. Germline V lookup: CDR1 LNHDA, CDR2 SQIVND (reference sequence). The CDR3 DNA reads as TGTGCCAGTAGAGATCCGGGACAGGGAGGCAAAGACACTGAAGCTTTCTTT. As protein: CASRDPGQGGKDTEAFF.

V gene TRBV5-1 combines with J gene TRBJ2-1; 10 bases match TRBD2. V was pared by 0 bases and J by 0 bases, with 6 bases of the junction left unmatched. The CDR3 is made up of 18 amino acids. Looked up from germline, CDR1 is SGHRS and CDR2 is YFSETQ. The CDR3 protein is CASSLVSLAGVSYNEQFF. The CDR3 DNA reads TGCGCCAGCAGCTTGGTTTCCCTAGCGGGAGTCTCCTACAATGAGCAGTTCTTC.

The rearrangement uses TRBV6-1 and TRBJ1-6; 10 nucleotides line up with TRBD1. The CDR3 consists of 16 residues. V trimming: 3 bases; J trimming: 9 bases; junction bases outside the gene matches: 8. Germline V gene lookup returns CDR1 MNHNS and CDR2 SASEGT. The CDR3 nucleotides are TGTGCCAGCAGTGACCTCAGGACAGGGGGTACTTCACCCCTCCACTTT. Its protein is CASSDLRTGGTSPLHF.

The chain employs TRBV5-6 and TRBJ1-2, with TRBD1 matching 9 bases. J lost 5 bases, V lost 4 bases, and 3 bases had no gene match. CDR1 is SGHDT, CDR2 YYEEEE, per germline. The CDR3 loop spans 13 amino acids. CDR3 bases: TGTGCCAGCAGCAAGGACAGGGGATATGGCTACACCTTC. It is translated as CASSKDRGYGYTF.